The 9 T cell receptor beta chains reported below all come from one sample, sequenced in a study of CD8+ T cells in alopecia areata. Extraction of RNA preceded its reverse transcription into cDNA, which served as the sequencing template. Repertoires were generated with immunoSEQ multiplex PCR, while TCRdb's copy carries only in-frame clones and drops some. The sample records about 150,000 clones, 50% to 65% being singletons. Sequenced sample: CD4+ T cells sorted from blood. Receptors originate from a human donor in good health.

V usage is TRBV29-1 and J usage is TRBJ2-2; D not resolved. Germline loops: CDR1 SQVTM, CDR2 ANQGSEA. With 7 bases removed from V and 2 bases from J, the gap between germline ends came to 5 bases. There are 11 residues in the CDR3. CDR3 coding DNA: TGCAGCGGCCACAACACCGGGGAGCTGTTTTTT. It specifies CSGHNTGELFF.

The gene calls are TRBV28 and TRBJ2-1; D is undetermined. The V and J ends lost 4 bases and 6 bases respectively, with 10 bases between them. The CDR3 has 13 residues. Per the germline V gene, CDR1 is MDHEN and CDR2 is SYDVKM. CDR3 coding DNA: TGTGCCAGCAGTTCCCTCATGCGCAATGAGCAGTTCTTC. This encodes CASSSLMRNEQFF.

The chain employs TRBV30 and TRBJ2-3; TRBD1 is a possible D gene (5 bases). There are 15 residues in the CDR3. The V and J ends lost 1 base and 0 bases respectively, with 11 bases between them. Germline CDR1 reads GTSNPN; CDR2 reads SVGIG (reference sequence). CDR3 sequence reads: CAWSASTASTDTQYF. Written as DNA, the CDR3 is TGTGCCTGGAGTGCTTCGACAGCCAGCACAGATACGCAGTATTTT. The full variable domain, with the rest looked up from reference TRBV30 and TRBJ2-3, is SQTIHQWPATLVQPVGSPLSLECTVEGTSNPNLYWYRQAAGRGLQLLFYSVGIGQISSEVPQNLSASRPQDRQFILSSKKLLLSDSGFYLCAWSASTASTDTQYFGPGTRLTVL.

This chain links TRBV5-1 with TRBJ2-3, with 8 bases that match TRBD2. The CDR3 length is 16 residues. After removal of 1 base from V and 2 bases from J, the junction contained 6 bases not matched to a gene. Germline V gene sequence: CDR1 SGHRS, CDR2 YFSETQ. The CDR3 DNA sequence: TGCGCCAGCAGCTTGATTAGCGGGACCTTCACAGATACGCAGTATTTT. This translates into CASSLISGTFTDTQYF.

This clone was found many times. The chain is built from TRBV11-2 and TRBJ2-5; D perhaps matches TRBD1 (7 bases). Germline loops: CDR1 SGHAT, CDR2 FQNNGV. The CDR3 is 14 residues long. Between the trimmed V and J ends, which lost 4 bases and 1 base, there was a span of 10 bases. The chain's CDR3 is CASSSGDSQETQYF. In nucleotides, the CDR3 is TGTGCCAGCAGCTCGGGGGACAGCCAAGAGACCCAGTACTTC.

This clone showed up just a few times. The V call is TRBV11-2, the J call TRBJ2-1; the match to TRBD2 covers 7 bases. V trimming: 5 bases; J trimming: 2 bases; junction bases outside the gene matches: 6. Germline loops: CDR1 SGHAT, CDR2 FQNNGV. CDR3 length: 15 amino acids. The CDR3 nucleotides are TGTGCCAGCAGCCCGCGGAGCGGGGCCTACAATGAGCAGTTCTTC. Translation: CASSPRSGAYNEQFF.

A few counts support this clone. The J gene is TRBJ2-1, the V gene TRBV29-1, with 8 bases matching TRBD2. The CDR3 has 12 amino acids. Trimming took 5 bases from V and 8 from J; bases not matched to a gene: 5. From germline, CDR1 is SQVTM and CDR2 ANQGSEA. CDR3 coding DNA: TGCAGCGTTAGCGGGAGTGGGGATGAGCAGTTCTTC. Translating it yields CSVSGSGDEQFF.

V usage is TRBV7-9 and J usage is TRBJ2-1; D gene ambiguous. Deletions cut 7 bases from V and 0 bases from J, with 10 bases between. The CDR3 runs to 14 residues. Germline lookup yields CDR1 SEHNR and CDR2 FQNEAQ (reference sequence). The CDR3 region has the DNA TGTGCCAGCACACGGACCGACTCCTACAATGAGCAGTTCTTC. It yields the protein CASTRTDSYNEQFF.

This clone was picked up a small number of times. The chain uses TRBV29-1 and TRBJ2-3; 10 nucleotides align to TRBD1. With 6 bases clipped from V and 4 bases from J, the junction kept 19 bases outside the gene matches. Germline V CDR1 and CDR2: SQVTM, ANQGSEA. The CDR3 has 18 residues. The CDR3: CSVKRSGAGTGASDTQYF. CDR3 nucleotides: TGCAGCGTCAAACGGTCGGGGGCCGGGACAGGGGCCTCAGATACGCAGTATTTT.